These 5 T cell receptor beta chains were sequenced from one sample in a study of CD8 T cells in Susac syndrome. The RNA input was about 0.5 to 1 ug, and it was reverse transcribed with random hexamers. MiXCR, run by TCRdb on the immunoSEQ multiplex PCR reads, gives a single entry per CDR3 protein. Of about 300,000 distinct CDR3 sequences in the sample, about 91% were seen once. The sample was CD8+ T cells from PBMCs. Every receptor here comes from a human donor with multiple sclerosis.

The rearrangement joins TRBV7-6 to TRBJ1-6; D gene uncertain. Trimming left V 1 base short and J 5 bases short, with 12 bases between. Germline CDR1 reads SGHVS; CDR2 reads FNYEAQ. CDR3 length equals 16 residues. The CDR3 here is CASSLGLRVHNSPLHF. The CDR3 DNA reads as TGTGCCAGCAGCTTAGGGTTGCGGGTTCATAATTCACCCCTCCACTTT. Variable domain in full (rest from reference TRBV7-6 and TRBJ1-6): GAGVSQSPRYKVTKRGQDVALRCDPISGHVSLYWYRQALGQGPEFLTYFNYEAQQDKSGLPNDRFSAERPEGSISTLTIQRTEQRDSAMYRCASSLGLRVHNSPLHFGNGTRLTVT.

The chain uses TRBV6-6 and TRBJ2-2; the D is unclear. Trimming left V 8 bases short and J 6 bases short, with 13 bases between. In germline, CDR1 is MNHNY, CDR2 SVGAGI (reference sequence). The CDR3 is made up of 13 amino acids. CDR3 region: CASGTFGPGELFF. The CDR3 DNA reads TGTGCCAGCGGCACCTTTGGGCCCGGGGAGCTGTTTTTT.

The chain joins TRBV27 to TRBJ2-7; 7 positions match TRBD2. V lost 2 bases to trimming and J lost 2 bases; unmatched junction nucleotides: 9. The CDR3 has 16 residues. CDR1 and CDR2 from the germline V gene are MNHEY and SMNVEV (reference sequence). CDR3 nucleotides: TGTGCCAGCAGTTTACTCGGGCTAGCGGAGACCTACGAGCAGTACTTC. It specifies CASSLLGLAETYEQYF.

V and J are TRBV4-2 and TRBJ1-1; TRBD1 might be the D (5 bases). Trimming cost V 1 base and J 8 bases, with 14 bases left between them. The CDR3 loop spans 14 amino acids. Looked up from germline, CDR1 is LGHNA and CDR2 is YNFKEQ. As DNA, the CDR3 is TGTGCCAGCAGCCAAGTCACAGGTGAAGTCGAAGCTTTCTTT. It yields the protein CASSQVTGEVEAFF.

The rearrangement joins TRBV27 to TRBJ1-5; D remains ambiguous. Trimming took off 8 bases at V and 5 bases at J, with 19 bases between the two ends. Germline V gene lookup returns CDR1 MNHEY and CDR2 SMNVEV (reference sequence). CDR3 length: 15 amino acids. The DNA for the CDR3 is TGTGCCAGCGCCCCTCTCAAGGTTACCGATCAGCCCCAGCATTTT. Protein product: CASAPLKVTDQPQHF.